This is a list of T cell receptor beta chains from one sample in a study of cytomegalovirus exposure and HLA in healthy donors. Here immunoSEQ multiplex PCR was the method, and the copy in TCRdb shows in-frame clones only, minus some. The sample yields 140,000 to 150,000 clones, around 65% seen once. Sequencing was carried out using PBMCs. The receptors derive from a male donor in good health and CMV-seronegative. Both conserved end residues are trimmed from each CDR3.

TRBJ1-1,TRBV5-1,ASSLVAGGNTEAF
TRBJ1-5,TRBV19,ASSIVTGGQPQH
TRBJ2-1,TRBV10-3,AISAGLAGGYNEQF
TRBJ2-1,TRBV7-8,ASSLSGGASNEQF
TRBJ1-1,TRBV7-8,ASSSPPGTGNTEAF
TRBJ1-2,TRBV7-9,ASSPNRGLNT
TRBJ2-2,TRBV6-4,ASKGQGDTGELF
TRBJ2-7,TRBV10-3,ASSRRGAEADEQY
TRBJ1-2,TRBV30,AWSVLPRVYGYT
TRBJ2-7,TRBV13,ASSYPSESEQY
TRBJ1-2,TRBV9,ASSVAFNYGYT
TRBJ1-2,TRBV7-9,ASIRLGNTYFYGYT
TRBJ2-1,TRBV6-4,ASSDSGQGAGQEQF
TRBJ1-2,TRBV2,ASSEQGQVSAYGYT
TRBJ1-1,TRBV9,ASSPGAGVRVRNTEAF
TRBJ2-3,TRBV10-3,AISERGKRNTDTQY
TRBJ1-2,TRBV9,ASSADGQGNYGYT
TRBJ1-4,TRBV15,ATSREGPPRLLVEEKLF
TRBJ2-5,TRBV4-2,ASSQGTSGTQY
TRBJ1-5,TRBV4-3,ASSQDRDQPQH
TRBJ1-3,TRBV5-1,ASSLAPQGSAGNTIY
TRBJ1-1,TRBV5-1,ASSSRTGENTEAF